This is a list of T cell receptor beta chains from one sample in a study of neoadjuvant nivolumab and ipilimumab in lung cancer. Clones were read by immunoSEQ multiplex PCR, and TCRdb kept only the in-frame ones, dropping some. The data show tens of thousands of clones, with 75% to 90% seen just once and roughly 6.1% held by the top ten. Material: peripheral blood, obtained before neoadjuvant nivolumab, alone or with ipilimumab. The source of these receptors is an adult with non-small cell lung cancer. CDR3s include the opening cysteine and the closing phenylalanine or tryptophan. Fields, in order: J gene, D gene, V gene, clone size, CDR3 protein, CDR3 DNA. A D gene is named only where the DNA matches it firmly. Where a row states a size, it is once, few, many or the class of an expanded clone; other rows omit it.

>TRBJ1-3|NA|TRBV6-1|NA
CASSETNGNTIYF
TGTGCCAGCAGTGAAACGAATGGAAACACCATATATTTT
>TRBJ1-1|NA|TRBV10-3|NA
CAISAPGFTEAFF
TGTGCCATCAGTGCCCCAGGGTTCACTGAAGCTTTCTTT
>TRBJ2-3|NA|TRBV7-2|NA
CASSYGEKGTQYF
TGTGCCAGCAGCTACGGAGAAAAGGGTACGCAGTATTTT
>TRBJ1-5|NA|TRBV5-1|NA
CASSLDPTQPQHF
TGCGCCAGCAGCTTGGATCCGACTCAGCCCCAGCATTTT
>TRBJ1-2|NA|TRBV27|NA
CASSLDRSNYGYTF
TGTGCCAGCAGTTTGGACAGATCTAACTATGGCTACACCTTC
>TRBJ2-1|TRBD2|TRBV10-2|NA
CASSKLAETVYNEQFF
TGCGCCAGCAGTAAGCTAGCGGAGACCGTCTACAATGAGCAGTTCTTC
>TRBJ2-1|NA|TRBV4-1|NA
CASSLSIGIAHNEQFF
TGCGCCAGCAGCCTATCAATAGGGATTGCCCACAATGAGCAGTTCTTC
>TRBJ2-6|NA|TRBV6-1|NA
CASSESMECKSRANVLTF
TGTGCCAGCAGTGAGTCTATGGAATGTAAAAGTCGGGCCAACGTCCTGACTTTC
>TRBJ1-1|NA|TRBV2|NA
CAIRGGNTEAFF
TGTGCCATCCGAGGGGGGAACACTGAAGCTTTCTTT
>TRBJ1-2|NA|TRBV4-2|NA
CASSQARHYGYTF
TGTGCCAGCAGCCAAGCACGGCACTATGGCTACACCTTC
>TRBJ2-7|NA|TRBV7-9|NA
CASSSGPGEQYF
TGTGCCAGCAGCTCAGGGCCGGGCGAGCAGTACTTC
>TRBJ1-2|TRBD1|TRBV5-6|NA
CASSLARTGTNYGYTF
TGTGCCAGCAGCTTGGCTAGGACAGGGACTAACTATGGCTACACCTTC
>TRBJ2-1|NA|TRBV5-4|NA
CASSSTPDGGAYDEQFF
TGTGCCAGCAGCTCGACCCCTGACGGGGGCGCTTACGATGAGCAGTTCTTC
>TRBJ1-2|NA|TRBV4-1|NA
CASSQARQVRGGYTF
TGCGCCAGCAGCCAAGCTCGACAGGTCCGGGGTGGCTACACCTTC
>TRBJ1-1|NA|TRBV7-9|NA
CASITWGGETEAFF
TGTGCCAGCATCACTTGGGGAGGGGAGACTGAAGCTTTCTTT
>TRBJ2-4|TRBD1|TRBV13|NA
CASSSIRQGAAKNIQYF
TGTGCCAGCAGCTCCATCCGACAGGGGGCAGCCAAAAACATTCAGTACTTC
>TRBJ2-2|NA|TRBV10-1|NA
CASSPGVATGELFF
TGCGCCAGCAGCCCAGGGGTAGCCACCGGGGAGCTGTTTTTT
>TRBJ2-2|NA|TRBV7-9|NA
CASSLEGVGGELFF
TGTGCCAGCAGCTTAGAGGGTGTTGGCGGGGAGCTGTTTTTT
>TRBJ2-3|NA|TRBV27|NA
CASSLGGWGTSTDTQYF
TGTGCCAGCAGTTTAGGTGGCTGGGGCACTAGCACAGATACGCAGTATTTT
>TRBJ1-1|NA|TRBV7-3|NA
CASSLGPENTEAFF
TGTGCCAGCAGCTTAGGGCCCGAGAACACTGAAGCTTTCTTT
>TRBJ1-1|TRBD1|TRBV5-1|NA
CASSLGQGAGNTEAFF
TGCGCCAGCAGCTTGGGACAGGGGGCAGGGAACACTGAAGCTTTCTTT
>TRBJ1-2|NA|TRBV29-1|once
CSVDMGGGSGYGYTF
TGCAGCGTTGACATGGGGGGCGGCAGTGGCTATGGCTACACCTTC
>TRBJ1-3|NA|TRBV19|NA
CASSRGSSGNTIYF
TGTGCCAGTAGTCGAGGGTCCTCTGGAAACACCATATATTTT
>TRBJ2-2|NA|TRBV5-4|few
CASSLAGVNTGELFF
TGTGCCAGCAGCTTGGCGGGTGTGAACACCGGGGAGCTGTTTTTT
>TRBJ1-1|NA|TRBV7-3|NA
CASSLEGQPYTEAFF
TGTGCCAGCAGCTTGGAGGGCCAGCCTTACACTGAAGCTTTCTTT
>TRBJ2-5|NA|TRBV29-1|NA
CSVGLVGQETQYF
TGCAGCGTAGGCTTAGTAGGTCAGGAGACCCAGTACTTC
>TRBJ2-3|NA|TRBV7-8|NA
CASSVVGDTQYF
TGTGCCAGCAGCGTGGTTGGGGATACGCAGTATTTT
>TRBJ2-5|NA|TRBV18|NA
CASSPPPQRETQYF
TGTGCCAGCTCACCACCGCCCCAGCGGGAGACCCAGTACTTC
>TRBJ1-3|TRBD1|TRBV7-9|NA
CASSLGTGGSSGNTIYF
TGTGCCAGCAGCTTAGGGACAGGGGGCTCCTCTGGAAACACCATATATTTT
>TRBJ2-7|NA|TRBV19|NA
CASSRYPYEQYF
TGTGCCAGTAGTCGCTACCCGTACGAGCAGTACTTC
>TRBJ1-4|NA|TRBV29-1|NA
CSVAPNGGEKLFF
TGCAGCGTCGCTCCTAATGGTGGGGAAAAACTGTTTTTT
>TRBJ2-7|NA|TRBV19|NA
CASSNPGSEQYF
TGTGCCAGTAGTAACCCGGGGAGCGAGCAGTACTTC
>TRBJ1-1|NA|TRBV19|NA
CASSVRTNTEAFF
TGTGCCAGTAGTGTCAGAACGAACACTGAAGCTTTCTTT
>TRBJ2-2|NA|TRBV7-2|NA
CASSSRPTGELFF
TGTGCCAGCAGCTCAAGGCCCACCGGGGAGCTGTTTTTT
>TRBJ2-6|NA|TRBV29-1|NA
CSVERSVSGANVLTF
TGCAGCGTTGAGAGGAGCGTATCTGGGGCCAACGTCCTGACTTTC
>TRBJ2-6|NA|TRBV23-1|NA
CASSHPEQGFGANVLTF
TGCGCCAGCAGTCACCCGGAACAGGGCTTCGGGGCCAACGTCCTGACTTTC
>TRBJ2-5|NA|TRBV7-9|NA
CASSLDGDRTQETQYF
TGTGCCAGCAGCTTGGACGGAGACAGAACTCAAGAGACCCAGTACTTC
>TRBJ1-6|NA|TRBV9|NA
CASSVGGASYNSPLHF
TGTGCCAGCAGCGTAGGGGGGGCGTCCTATAATTCACCCCTCCACTTT
>TRBJ1-1|NA|TRBV5-4|NA
CASSLVSGAETEAFF
TGTGCCAGCAGCTTGGTTTCAGGGGCAGAGACTGAAGCTTTCTTT
>TRBJ1-1|TRBD1|TRBV7-8|medium-sized
CASSLQGADTEAFF
TGTGCCAGCAGCTTACAGGGGGCGGACACTGAAGCTTTCTTT
>TRBJ2-2|NA|TRBV4-1|NA
CASSQRDLGAGELFF
TGCGCCAGCAGCCAGCGGGACCTTGGGGCCGGGGAGCTGTTTTTT
>TRBJ1-6|TRBD1|TRBV9|once
CASSVGTGENSPLHF
TGTGCCAGCAGCGTAGGGACAGGGGAGAATTCACCCCTCCACTTT
>TRBJ1-4|NA|TRBV18|NA
CASSVGQNEKLFF
TGTGCCAGCTCAGTAGGACAGAATGAAAAACTGTTTTTT
>TRBJ1-4|NA|TRBV28|NA
CASSLNEKLFF
TGTGCCAGCAGTTTAAATGAAAAACTGTTTTTT
>TRBJ2-7|NA|TRBV11-3|NA
CASSLEAGYEQYF
TGTGCCAGCAGCTTAGAAGCTGGCTACGAGCAGTACTTC
>TRBJ1-1|TRBD1|TRBV4-3|NA
CASSQVPTGGRTEAFF
TGCGCCAGCAGCCAAGTGCCGACAGGGGGACGGACTGAAGCTTTCTTT